The rows below give T cell receptor beta chains drawn from one sample of a study of T-cell memory formation after mild COVID-19. In TCRdb, the 5' RACE reads were re-called with MiXCR into one record per CDR3 protein. Seen here are under 550,000 distinct CDR3 sequences, approximately 18% observed once, and the top ten hold roughly an eighth. The sequenced material came from PBMCs or a T cell subset sorted from them (not recorded which). All receptors come from an adult woman who had mild COVID-19 (a few samples of this study predate the infection). Cell type and time point are not known. The CDR3 runs from the conserved cysteine through the conserved F or W. Each record gives: clone size, J gene, D gene, V gene, CDR3 protein, CDR3 DNA. The D gene is left open where the match is weak. Size is omitted from some rows. Given values are once, few, many or a class for expanded clones.

NA	TRBJ2-3	NA	TRBV10-3	CAISQQDTQYF	TGTGCCATCAGTCAGCAAGATACGCAGTATTTT
few	TRBJ2-3	NA	TRBV12-3/TRBV12-4	CASSSGPTSTDTQYF	TGTGCCAGCAGTTCAGGGCCAACTAGCACAGATACGCAGTATTTT
NA	TRBJ2-4	NA	TRBV12-3/TRBV12-4	CASSVVELAKNIQYF	TGTGCCAGCAGTGTGGTCGAACTAGCCAAAAACATTCAGTACTTC
NA	TRBJ2-7	TRBD2	TRBV6-2/TRBV6-3	CASSASAGVAGINTEQYF	TGTGCCAGCAGCGCCTCCGCCGGGGTAGCGGGAATAAATACGGAGCAGTACTTC
NA	TRBJ1-5	NA	TRBV18	CASSLEDSNQPQHF	TGTGCCAGCTCACTGGAAGATAGCAATCAGCCCCAGCATTTT
many	TRBJ2-1	TRBD2	TRBV7-6	CASSSRTGTSGRNNEQFF	TGTGCCAGCAGCTCCCGCACCGGGACTAGCGGGAGAAACAATGAGCAGTTCTTC
few	TRBJ1-1	NA	TRBV5-1	CASSTGKQGEAFF	TGCGCCAGCAGCACTGGGAAACAGGGTGAAGCTTTCTTT
NA	TRBJ2-7	TRBD2	TRBV4-3	CASSQGGLAAYEQYF	TGCGCCAGCAGCCAAGGGGGACTAGCGGCCTACGAGCAGTACTTC
few	TRBJ2-7	TRBD1	TRBV7-8	CASLRQGTYEQYF	TGTGCCAGCCTTAGACAGGGGACCTACGAGCAGTACTTC
NA	TRBJ1-1	NA	TRBV2	CASRQEMNTEAFF	TGTGCCAGCAGACAGGAGATGAACACTGAAGCTTTCTTT
NA	TRBJ2-1	NA	TRBV7-3	CASSRQITSSYNEQFF	TGTGCCAGCAGCCGACAGATAACTAGCTCCTACAATGAGCAGTTCTTC
few	TRBJ2-1	TRBD2	TRBV12-3/TRBV12-4	CASSFYPGTSGKNEQFF	TGTGCCAGCAGTTTCTACCCCGGGACTAGCGGGAAAAATGAGCAGTTCTTC
NA	TRBJ2-1	NA	TRBV4-3	CASSQGVHNEQFF	TGCGCCAGCAGCCAAGGGGTACACAATGAGCAGTTCTTC
many	TRBJ2-5	TRBD2	TRBV18	CASSPGLAGQETQYF	TGTGCCAGCAGCCCAGGACTAGCGGGACAAGAGACCCAGTACTTC
many	TRBJ2-7	TRBD1	TRBV20-1	CSARDPGQGTHEQYF	TGCAGTGCTAGAGATCCGGGACAGGGTACCCACGAGCAGTACTTC
NA	TRBJ1-1	NA	TRBV20-1	CSASRGIRTEAFF	TGCAGTGCTAGCAGGGGAATTAGGACTGAAGCTTTCTTT
NA	TRBJ2-6	NA	TRBV20-1	CSARGSGANVLTF	TGCAGTGCTAGGGGCTCTGGGGCCAACGTCCTGACTTTC
many	TRBJ1-3	NA	TRBV5-1	CASSRRQRSSGNTIYF	TGCGCCAGCAGCCGGAGGCAGAGAAGCTCTGGAAACACCATATATTTT
NA	TRBJ2-3	NA	TRBV7-3	CASSLYLTDTQYF	TGTGCCAGCAGCTTGTATCTCACAGATACGCAGTATTTT
few	TRBJ2-1	NA	TRBV6-1	CASRGTRTTRGGSSYNEQFF	TGTGCCAGCAGAGGGACTCGGACAACCCGAGGGGGGAGCTCCTACAATGAGCAGTTCTTC
few	TRBJ2-1	NA	TRBV5-6	CASSLGGGLVSYNEQFF	TGTGCCAGCAGCTTGGGGGGGGGCCTAGTCTCCTACAATGAGCAGTTCTTC
few	TRBJ1-2	NA	TRBV7-2	CASSLENREGDYGYTF	TGTGCCAGCAGCTTAGAGAACAGGGAAGGTGACTATGGCTACACCTTC
NA	TRBJ2-3	TRBD1	TRBV30	CAWVQGLSTDTQYF	TGTGCCTGGGTACAGGGGCTTAGCACAGATACGCAGTATTTT
few	TRBJ1-2	NA	TRBV12-3/TRBV12-4	CASSSDIQVGYTF	TGTGCCAGCAGTTCGGACATTCAGGTCGGCTACACCTTC
few	TRBJ2-4	NA	TRBV7-9	CASSLATVKTLAKNIQYF	TGTGCCAGCAGCTTGGCGACAGTCAAGACTCTAGCCAAAAACATTCAGTACTTC
NA	TRBJ2-7	TRBD1	TRBV27	CASSSPGQGRGYEQYF	TGTGCCAGCAGTTCGCCGGGACAGGGTAGGGGCTACGAGCAGTACTTC
few	TRBJ1-6	TRBD1	TRBV6-5	CASSGQGPVPLHF	TGTGCCAGCAGTGGACAGGGGCCGGTGCCCCTCCACTTT
NA	TRBJ2-7	NA	TRBV15	CATSPPGKPYEQYF	TGTGCCACCAGCCCTCCGGGAAAACCCTACGAGCAGTACTTC
few	TRBJ2-1	TRBD2	TRBV4-1	CASSSVSQRGAVEQFF	TGCGCCAGCAGCTCCGTCAGCCAGCGGGGGGCGGTTGAGCAGTTCTTC
NA	TRBJ2-5	NA	TRBV5-1	CASSSPGAGETQYF	TGCGCCAGCAGCTCACCAGGGGCTGGGGAGACCCAGTACTTC
few	TRBJ2-3	NA	TRBV7-3	CASSLSASVRDTQYF	TGTGCCAGCAGCTTATCGGCTAGCGTCCGGGATACGCAGTATTTT
NA	TRBJ1-6	NA	TRBV11-2	CASSYPPSPLHF	TGTGCCAGCAGCTATCCGCCTTCACCCCTCCACTTT
many	TRBJ2-6	NA	TRBV7-8	CASSRDGRMPGANVLTF	TGTGCCAGCAGCCGGGACGGACGTATGCCTGGGGCCAACGTCCTGACTTTC
NA	TRBJ2-7	NA	TRBV4-3	CASSRARSAGIYEQYF	TGCGCCAGCAGCCGAGCGAGGTCAGCGGGTATCTACGAGCAGTACTTC
NA	TRBJ1-2	TRBD1	TRBV30	CAWSAGTGGAYGYTF	TGTGCCTGGAGTGCCGGGACAGGGGGGGCCTATGGCTACACCTTC
many	TRBJ2-2	NA	TRBV5-1	CASSLVMSGNTGELFF	TGCGCCAGCAGCTTGGTGATGTCCGGCAACACCGGGGAGCTGTTTTTT
NA	TRBJ2-5	NA	TRBV7-2	CASSPEVGQETQYF	TGTGCCAGCAGCCCCGAGGTGGGCCAAGAGACCCAGTACTTC
NA	TRBJ1-6	TRBD1	TRBV6-5	CASSSPRGLSPLHF	TGTGCCAGCAGTAGTCCCAGGGGGCTTTCACCCCTCCACTTT
NA	TRBJ2-2	TRBD2	TRBV20-1	CSARDQRAGGYGELFF	TGCAGTGCTAGAGATCAGAGAGCGGGAGGGTACGGGGAGCTGTTTTTT
NA	TRBJ2-1	NA	TRBV4-2	CASSPNPQGEYNEQFF	TGTGCCAGCAGCCCCAACCCCCAGGGCGAGTACAATGAGCAGTTCTTC
NA	TRBJ1-1	TRBD1	TRBV4-2	CASSQGDRDTDAFF	TGTGCCAGCAGCCAAGGGGACAGGGACACTGATGCTTTCTTT
NA	TRBJ2-5	TRBD2	TRBV7-9	CASGAGEETQYF	TGTGCCAGCGGAGCGGGAGAGGAGACCCAGTACTTC
NA	TRBJ2-3	TRBD1	TRBV3-1	CASSQDWDRSTDTQYF	TGTGCCAGCAGCCAAGATTGGGACAGGAGCACAGATACGCAGTATTTT
NA	TRBJ2-7	NA	TRBV19	CASSKASAGYEQYF	TGTGCCAGTAGTAAGGCATCCGCGGGCTACGAGCAGTACTTC
few	TRBJ1-2	TRBD1	TRBV29-1	CSATGTGLSTF	TGCAGCGCCACAGGGACAGGGCTGAGTACCTTC
NA	TRBJ2-3	NA	TRBV4-1	CASRQDGPGILSTDTQYF	TGCGCCAGCAGACAAGATGGGCCGGGGATACTTAGCACAGATACGCAGTATTTT
few	TRBJ1-1	TRBD1	TRBV5-1	CASSWGTDQNTEAFF	TGCGCCAGCAGCTGGGGGACAGACCAGAACACTGAAGCTTTCTTT